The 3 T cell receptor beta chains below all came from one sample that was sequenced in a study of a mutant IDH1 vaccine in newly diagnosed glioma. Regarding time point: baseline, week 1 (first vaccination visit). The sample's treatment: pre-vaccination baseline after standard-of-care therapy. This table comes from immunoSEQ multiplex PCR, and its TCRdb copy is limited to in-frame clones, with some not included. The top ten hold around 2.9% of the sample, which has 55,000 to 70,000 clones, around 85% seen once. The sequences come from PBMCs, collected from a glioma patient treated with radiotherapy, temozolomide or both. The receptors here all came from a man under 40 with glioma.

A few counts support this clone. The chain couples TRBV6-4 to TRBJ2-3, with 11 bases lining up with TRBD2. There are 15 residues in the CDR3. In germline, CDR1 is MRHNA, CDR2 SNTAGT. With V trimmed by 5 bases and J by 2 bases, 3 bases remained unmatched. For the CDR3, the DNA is TGTGCCAGCAGTCGTAGCGGGGGGGCCACAGATACGCAGTATTTT. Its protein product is CASSRSGGATDTQYF.

The DNA of the CDR3 is TGTGCCAGTAGACCAACAGGGGGCAATTCACCCCTCCACTTT. Amino acid sequence: CASRPTGGNSPLHF. The chain uses TRBV19 and TRBJ1-6; 9 nucleotides match TRBD1. V lost 6 bases to trimming and J lost 7 bases; unmatched junction nucleotides: 4. CDR1 and CDR2 (germline): LNHDA, SQIVND (reference sequence). The CDR3 runs to 14 residues.

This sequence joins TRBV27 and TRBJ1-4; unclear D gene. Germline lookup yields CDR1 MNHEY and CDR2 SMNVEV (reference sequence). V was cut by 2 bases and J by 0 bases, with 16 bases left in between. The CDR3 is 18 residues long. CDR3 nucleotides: TGTGCCAGCAGTTTACGTCCTGTGCAGCGTGCAACTAATGAAAAACTGTTTTTT. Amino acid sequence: CASSLRPVQRATNEKLFF.